A selection of T cell receptor beta chains follows, all from one sample in a study of blood T cells in healthy people across ages. MiXCR was run by TCRdb on the 5' RACE reads, yielding one entry per CDR3 protein. The data show around 1.1 million distinct CDR3 sequences, around two fifths seen once. Sequencing used blood. Every receptor here comes from a man aged 18 to 29 in good health. CDR3s leave out the opening cysteine and the closing phenylalanine or tryptophan. Each record gives: J gene, V gene, clone size, CDR3 protein. Only some rows state a clone size, as once, few, many or a class for expanded clones.

J gene: TRBJ2-2; V gene: TRBV12-3/TRBV12-4; clone size: -; CDR3 protein: ASSLDRVNGELF
J gene: TRBJ1-1; V gene: TRBV12-5; clone size: -; CDR3 protein: ASGLTDTEAF
J gene: TRBJ2-1; V gene: TRBV6-5; clone size: -; CDR3 protein: ASSYYEVRQENEQF
J gene: TRBJ1-6; V gene: TRBV4-1; clone size: few; CDR3 protein: ASSPGSSPYNSPLH
J gene: TRBJ1-5; V gene: TRBV15; clone size: -; CDR3 protein: ATSRTAYSQPQH
J gene: TRBJ2-7; V gene: TRBV4-1; clone size: -; CDR3 protein: ASSPTLSYEQY
J gene: TRBJ2-6; V gene: TRBV6-2/TRBV6-3; clone size: -; CDR3 protein: ASSYLSGANVLT
J gene: TRBJ2-3; V gene: TRBV7-8; clone size: few; CDR3 protein: ASSSQMATDTQY
J gene: TRBJ2-1; V gene: TRBV15; clone size: -; CDR3 protein: ATSILGGVLNEQF
J gene: TRBJ1-5; V gene: TRBV4-2; clone size: few; CDR3 protein: ASSQERTDSNQPQH
J gene: TRBJ1-1; V gene: TRBV13; clone size: few; CDR3 protein: ASSNWQGVGLNTEAF
J gene: TRBJ2-1; V gene: TRBV2; clone size: many; CDR3 protein: ASSTDSEQF
J gene: TRBJ2-7; V gene: TRBV29-1; clone size: once; CDR3 protein: SVEVGRYEQY
J gene: TRBJ1-1; V gene: TRBV29-1; clone size: few; CDR3 protein: SVVLSENTEAF
J gene: TRBJ1-5; V gene: TRBV2; clone size: many; CDR3 protein: ASSPGNNQPQH
J gene: TRBJ1-5; V gene: TRBV10-3; clone size: few; CDR3 protein: AISESWTTYSNQPQH
J gene: TRBJ2-7; V gene: TRBV12-3/TRBV12-4; clone size: -; CDR3 protein: ASSPGLAPYKQY
J gene: TRBJ2-4; V gene: TRBV4-2; clone size: -; CDR3 protein: ASSQGDKGAKNIQY
J gene: TRBJ2-6; V gene: TRBV29-1; clone size: once; CDR3 protein: SVAETGANVLT
J gene: TRBJ1-2; V gene: TRBV2; clone size: -; CDR3 protein: ASSNRQLGGYT
J gene: TRBJ2-3; V gene: TRBV7-2; clone size: -; CDR3 protein: ASSAGLPKLTDTQY
J gene: TRBJ2-5; V gene: TRBV7-9; clone size: few; CDR3 protein: ASSLIGRGRQETQY
J gene: TRBJ2-5; V gene: TRBV5-1; clone size: -; CDR3 protein: ASSFKSNEQY
J gene: TRBJ2-7; V gene: TRBV11-2; clone size: -; CDR3 protein: ASSLRPGETYEQY
J gene: TRBJ2-4; V gene: TRBV7-2; clone size: -; CDR3 protein: ASSLGFKGGGLAKNIQY
J gene: TRBJ1-5; V gene: TRBV13; clone size: -; CDR3 protein: ASSPGPNSNQPQH
J gene: TRBJ1-1; V gene: TRBV7-9; clone size: -; CDR3 protein: ASSLVNVQRGTEAF
J gene: TRBJ1-1; V gene: TRBV13; clone size: few; CDR3 protein: ASSSGDAEAF
J gene: TRBJ1-1; V gene: TRBV3-1; clone size: many; CDR3 protein: ASSPIRENTEAF
J gene: TRBJ2-7; V gene: TRBV7-2; clone size: few; CDR3 protein: ASSSGLAGNNEQY
J gene: TRBJ2-1; V gene: TRBV4-1; clone size: -; CDR3 protein: AIGASASSYNEQF
J gene: TRBJ2-1; V gene: TRBV27; clone size: few; CDR3 protein: ASSPSGRGGNEQF